A selection of T cell receptor beta chains follows, all from one sample in a study of identical twins. In TCRdb, the 5' RACE reads were re-called with MiXCR into one record per CDR3 protein. The sample yields 1.5 million to 2 million distinct CDR3 sequences, less than 35% seen once. The sequenced sample consisted of cord blood. The receptors shown here come from a newborn girl in good health. Each CDR3 is given with its conserved first and last residue. D genes are given only for firm matches. Clone size is not always given. Where it is, it says once, few, many or a class for expanded clones.

j_call,d_call,clone_size,v_call,cdr3_nt,cdr3_aa
TRBJ1-4,NA,NA,TRBV28,TGTGCCAGCAGTTTATCCCAGGGGCAGAAATTTAATGAAAAACTGTTTTTT,CASSLSQGQKFNEKLFF
TRBJ1-2,TRBD1,NA,TRBV20-1,TGCAGTGCGAGGGACAGGTACTATGGCTACACCTTC,CSARDRYYGYTF
TRBJ2-1,NA,few,TRBV24-1,TGTGCCACCAGTGACCATCAGACGCGCCCTACCTACAATGAGCAGTTCTTC,CATSDHQTRPTYNEQFF
TRBJ2-7,NA,many,TRBV29-1,TGCAGCGTTTTTCTAGGGGAGCAGTACTTC,CSVFLGEQYF
TRBJ2-5,TRBD2,NA,TRBV10-3,TGTGCCATCAGTGAGTCGCGGGGGGGCCAAGAGACCCAGTACTTC,CAISESRGGQETQYF
TRBJ1-6,NA,NA,TRBV9,TGTGCCAGCAGCGTAAGGACAGACTATAATTCACCCCTCCACTTT,CASSVRTDYNSPLHF
TRBJ2-3,TRBD2,many,TRBV20-1,TGCAGTGCTACTAGCGGGGGGGCAGATACGCAGTATTTT,CSATSGGADTQYF
TRBJ1-2,NA,NA,TRBV30,TGTGCCTGGAGTGTAGGGACACAATATGGCTACACCTTC,CAWSVGTQYGYTF
TRBJ2-1,TRBD1,NA,TRBV5-1,TGCGCCAGCAGCTCACAAACGGTACAGGGGGCGCGCAACAATGAGCAGTTCTTC,CASSSQTVQGARNNEQFF
TRBJ1-4,NA,NA,TRBV20-1,TGCAGTGCTAGATCCCCCGAAAAACTGTTTTTT,CSARSPEKLFF
TRBJ2-1,NA,few,TRBV14,TGTGCCAGCAGCCAAGAGATAGCGGATGAGCAGTTCTTC,CASSQEIADEQFF
TRBJ2-7,TRBD2,many,TRBV28,TGTGCCAGTTCACCCATACTAGCGGGGCCCTACGAGCAGTACTTC,CASSPILAGPYEQYF
TRBJ2-3,TRBD2,once,TRBV12-3/TRBV12-4,TGTGCCAGCAGTTTAACTAGCGTGAGTACAGATATGCAATATTTT,CASSLTSVSTDMQYF
TRBJ2-3,NA,NA,TRBV3-1,TGTGCCAGCAGCCAAGATCGCTGGGAAGCCACCCAAAGCCACCAACGGGATACGCAGTATTTT,CASSQDRWEATQSHQRDTQYF
TRBJ2-3,TRBD2,NA,TRBV7-6,TGTGCCAGCAGCTTTCCCCAAGGTAGCGGGGAAGCAGATACGCAGTATTTT,CASSFPQGSGEADTQYF
TRBJ2-1,NA,NA,TRBV2,TGTGCCAGCAGGGTAGCGGCGGGCAATGAGCAGTTCTTC,CASRVAAGNEQFF
TRBJ2-1,NA,NA,TRBV2,TGTGCCAGACAGGAAAGGGAGGCTTCCAATGAGCAGTTCTTC,CARQEREASNEQFF
TRBJ2-1,NA,few,TRBV21-1,TGTGCCAGCAGCTCCGACCGGGACAGGGGAGGTGAGCAGTTCTTC,CASSSDRDRGGEQFF
TRBJ2-7,TRBD2,NA,TRBV7-6,TGTGCCAGCAGCTTAAACGTGGGAGGGCCGTTGAGCTCCTACAATGAGCAGTACTTC,CASSLNVGGPLSSYNEQYF
TRBJ1-1,TRBD1,once,TRBV12-3/TRBV12-4,TGTGCCAGCAGCGCCATAGGGGGCGCGGCTGAAGCTTTCTTT,CASSAIGGAAEAFF
TRBJ2-3,TRBD2,few,TRBV24-1,TGTGCCACCAGTGATCTAGGGACTAGCGGGAGGCTCACAGATACGCAGTATTTT,CATSDLGTSGRLTDTQYF
TRBJ2-1,NA,few,TRBV28,TGTGCCAGCCTCCAAACCTACAATGAGCAGTTCTTC,CASLQTYNEQFF
TRBJ1-2,NA,few,TRBV5-1,TGCGCCGGCAGCTTCCTACCTAACTATGGCTACACCTTC,CAGSFLPNYGYTF
TRBJ1-6,TRBD1,NA,TRBV20-1,TGCAGTGCTCCGGGACAGATTAATTCACCCCTCCACTTT,CSAPGQINSPLHF
TRBJ2-1,TRBD2,few,TRBV18,TGTGCCAGCTCACCCCTAGCGGGGGGTGGTGAGCAGTTCTTC,CASSPLAGGGEQFF
TRBJ2-2,NA,NA,TRBV5-1,TGCGCCAGCAGCTTTCGCCGGCCCCGGGAGAACACCGGGGAGCTGTTTTTT,CASSFRRPRENTGELFF
TRBJ2-7,NA,NA,TRBV5-8,TGTGCCAGCCTCTCACCAGGGAAAAACTGGGACGAGCAGTACTTC,CASLSPGKNWDEQYF
TRBJ2-3,NA,few,TRBV20-1,TGCAGTGCAGTGCTGACCAGCGGAGTTTATACGCAGTATTTT,CSAVLTSGVYTQYF
TRBJ1-2,NA,NA,TRBV20-1,TGCAGTGCCTACCCATCGGGTGGGGCCTATGGCTACACCTTC,CSAYPSGGAYGYTF
TRBJ2-7,NA,many,TRBV12-3/TRBV12-4,TGTGCCAGCAGCGGGGGACTCTACGAGCAGTACTTC,CASSGGLYEQYF
TRBJ2-1,TRBD2,few,TRBV2,TGTGCCAGCAGTGGAATAGCGGGGGGACCGTACAATGAGCAGTTCTTC,CASSGIAGGPYNEQFF